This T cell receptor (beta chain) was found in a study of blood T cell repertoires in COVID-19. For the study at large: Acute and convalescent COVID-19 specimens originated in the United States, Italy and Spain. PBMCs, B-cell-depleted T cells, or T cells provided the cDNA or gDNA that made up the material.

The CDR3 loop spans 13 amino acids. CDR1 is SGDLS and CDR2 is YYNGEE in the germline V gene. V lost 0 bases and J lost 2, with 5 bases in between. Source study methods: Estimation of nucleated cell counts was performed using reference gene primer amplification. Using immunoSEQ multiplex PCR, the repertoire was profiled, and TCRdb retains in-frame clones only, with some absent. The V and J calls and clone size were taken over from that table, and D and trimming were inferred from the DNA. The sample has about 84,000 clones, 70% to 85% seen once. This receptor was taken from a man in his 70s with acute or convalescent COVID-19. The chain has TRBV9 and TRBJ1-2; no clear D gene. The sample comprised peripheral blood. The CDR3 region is CASSVDQNYGYTF. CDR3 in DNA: TGTGCCAGCAGCGTAGATCAAAACTATGGCTACACCTTC.